The 24 T cell receptor beta chains reported below all come from one sample, sequenced in a study of cytomegalovirus exposure and HLA in healthy donors. In the PCR, 60 Vbeta and 13 Jbeta primers were used. Sequencing used immunoSEQ multiplex PCR; TCRdb keeps in-frame clones, though not all of them. The data contain some 190,000 clones, around three quarters of them seen just once; the ten biggest clones take up about 14%. Source material: PBMCs. The receptors shown here come from a woman in her twenties or thirties in good health and CMV-seropositive.

This CDR3 reads CASSQDSLVSYEQYF. CDR3 DNA: TGCGCCAGCAGCCAAGATTCTTTAGTTTCCTACGAGCAGTACTTC. This sequence joins TRBV4-1 and TRBJ2-5; D is ambiguous. The J call could be wrong; TRBJ2-7 is a better fit for the DNA end. CDR1 and CDR2 from the germline V gene are MGHRA and YSYEKL. There are 15 residues in the CDR3.

This clone has just a few counts. V and J are TRBV6-6 and TRBJ2-1, with 8 bases lining up with TRBD1. The CDR3 consists of 16 residues. Losses at the gene ends were 4 bases for V and 6 bases for J; bases not matched to a gene: 11. CDR1 and CDR2 (germline): MNHNY, SVGAGI (reference sequence). The CDR3 region is CASSSPGQAKVNEQFF. Here the CDR3 DNA reads TGTGCCAGCAGTTCTCCGGGACAGGCCAAGGTCAATGAGCAGTTCTTC.

The chain uses TRBV11-1 and TRBJ1-1; D is unclear. CDR1 and CDR2 (germline): SGHAT, FQDESV (reference sequence). The CDR3 has 15 residues. The germline V and J ends were trimmed by 5 bases and 5 bases, with 18 bases remaining between them. The CDR3 spells CASSRRPTGYTEAFF. CDR3 DNA: TGTGCCAGCAGCCGTAGACCGACCGGGTATACTGAAGCTTTCTTT.

In its sample, this clone was seen a few times. The chain employs TRBV27 and TRBJ2-3; possibly TRBD1 for D (5 bases). The V gene lost 2 bases and the J gene lost 3 bases, with 12 bases spanning the gap. CDR1 and CDR2 (germline): MNHEY, SMNVEV (reference sequence). There are 15 residues in the CDR3. CDR3 sequence reads: CASSLQGSGTDTQYF. CDR3 nucleotides: TGTGCCAGCAGTTTACAGGGTTCCGGAACAGATACGCAGTATTTT.

The chain has TRBV11-2 and TRBJ2-7; 11 nucleotides agree with TRBD2. The V gene end was trimmed by 1 base and the J gene end by 4 bases; junction bases not matched to a gene: 0. This CDR3 contains 14 residues. Germline CDR1 reads SGHAT; CDR2 reads FQNNGV. In nucleotides, the CDR3 is TGTGCCAGCAGCTTAGGGACTAGCGGGTACGAGCAGTACTTC. This codes for CASSLGTSGYEQYF.

The chain couples TRBV6-1 to TRBJ2-7; 8 nucleotides align to TRBD1. V shed 1 base, J shed 13 bases, and the junction held 9 bases outside the gene matches. The CDR3 extends over 13 amino acids. Looked up from germline, CDR1 is MNHNS and CDR2 is SASEGT. The CDR3: CASSEEGDRRAYF. DNA of the CDR3: TGTGCCAGCAGTGAAGAGGGGGACAGGCGGGCCTACTTC.

V and J are TRBV7-9 and TRBJ2-5, with D hard to call. Per germline, CDR1 SEHNR and CDR2 FQNEAQ (reference sequence). This CDR3 is built from 13 residues. With 2 bases removed from V and 7 bases from J, the gap between germline ends came to 11 bases. As DNA, the CDR3 is TGTGCCAGCAGCTTATCGTCTGCAGGGACCCAGTACTTC. This translates into CASSLSSAGTQYF.

This chain links TRBV11-3 with TRBJ1-1, with D possibly matching TRBD1 (5 bases). CDR3 length: 18 amino acids. The germline CDR1 and CDR2 sequences are SGHNT and YENEEA. With 6 bases removed from V and 0 bases from J, the gap between germline ends came to 23 bases. CDR3 region: CASSKGWPPRGVNTEAFF. The CDR3 DNA is TGTGCCAGCAGTAAAGGATGGCCCCCTCGGGGGGTGAACACTGAAGCTTTCTTT.

This chain's CDR3 is CASSLVANTGELFF. The CDR3, as DNA: TGTGCCAGCAGCTTAGTAGCGAACACCGGGGAGCTGTTTTTT. V is TRBV5-5 and J is TRBJ2-2; D remains unclear. V dropped 2 bases and J dropped 0 bases, with 5 bases sitting between them. CDR3 length: 14 residues. Germline CDR1 SGHKS, CDR2 YYEKEE (reference sequence). Filled out from reference TRBV5-5 and TRBJ2-2, the complete variable domain reads DAGVTQSPTHLIKTRGQQVTLRCSPISGHKSVSWYQQVLGQGPQFIFQYYEKEERGRGNFPDRFSARQFPNYSSELNVNALLLGDSALYLCASSLVANTGELFFGEGSRLTVL.

The chain is built from TRBV6-1 and TRBJ1-6; D possibly corresponds to TRBD1 (5 bases). Germline CDR1 MNHNS, CDR2 SASEGT. The CDR3 is made up of 13 amino acids. Deletions cut 7 bases from V and 8 bases from J, with 12 bases between. The CDR3 coding sequence is TGTGCCAGCAACCCAGGGAGGGATTCACCCCTCCACTTT. Protein sequence: CASNPGRDSPLHF.

This chain connects TRBV5-4 to TRBJ1-2; 8 bases align to TRBD1. This CDR3 comprises 16 residues. Unmatched junction bases numbered 15, after V lost 4 bases and J lost 7 bases. CDR1 and CDR2 from the germline V gene are SGHNT and YYREEE (reference sequence). The CDR3 sequence is CASSPPGDRGSSGYTF. For the CDR3, the DNA is TGTGCCAGCAGCCCCCCGGGCGACAGGGGTAGTTCTGGCTACACCTTC.

V and J are TRBV29-1 and TRBJ2-7, with 7 bases identical to TRBD2. V lost 1 base to trimming and J lost 5 bases; unmatched junction nucleotides: 2. Germline CDR1 is SQVTM and CDR2 is ANQGSEA. This CDR3 is 12 amino acids long. CDR3: CSVEGSGDEQYF. The CDR3 nucleotides read TGCAGCGTTGAAGGGAGCGGGGACGAGCAGTACTTC.

The chain recombines TRBV25-1 with TRBJ2-2; D unresolved. Germline V lookup: CDR1 MGHDK, CDR2 SYGVNS. Trimming pared 3 bases from V and 3 bases from J, leaving 5 bases between. The CDR3 has 13 amino acids. The CDR3 DNA is TGTGCCAGCAGTGACCCCTACACCGGGGAGCTGTTTTTT. This sequence encodes CASSDPYTGELFF.

CDR3: CVIYEPDRANYGYTF. The CDR3, as DNA: TGTGTCATCTACGAGCCGGACAGGGCGAACTATGGCTACACCTTC. J is TRBJ1-2 and V is TRBV2; 8 bases match TRBD1. The CDR3 is made up of 15 amino acids. Germline values: CDR1 SNHLY, CDR2 FYNNEI.

V gene TRBV6-1 combines with J gene TRBJ2-4, with 7 positions matching TRBD2. CDR3 length equals 15 residues. Germline values: CDR1 MNHNS, CDR2 SASEGT. The V gene end was trimmed by 2 bases and the J gene end by 7 bases; junction bases not matched to a gene: 8. In nucleotides, the CDR3 is TGTGCCAGCAGTGAACATCAGGGAGGGAGTAACATTCAGTACTTC. Its protein product is CASSEHQGGSNIQYF.

This chain connects TRBV27 to TRBJ2-7; D gene unclear. The V end lost 2 bases, the J end lost 2 bases, and 7 bases lay between the germline ends. CDR3 length equals 13 residues. In germline, CDR1 is MNHEY, CDR2 SMNVEV (reference sequence). CDR3 sequence reads: CASSLSRAYEQYF. The CDR3, as DNA: TGTGCCAGCAGTTTAAGCCGGGCCTACGAGCAGTACTTC.

The chain recombines TRBV5-1 with TRBJ2-1; TRBD2 agrees at 10 bases. The germline V gene encodes CDR1 SGHRS and CDR2 YFSETQ. With V trimmed by 2 bases and J by 9 bases, 11 bases remained unmatched. The CDR3 runs 16 residues. The CDR3 coding sequence is TGCGCCAGCAGCTTCGGTAGCGGGGGGAATTCGATTGAGCAGTTCTTC. Protein: CASSFGSGGNSIEQFF.

The chain couples TRBV11-3 to TRBJ2-3; maybe TRBD2 (6 bases). This CDR3 spans 15 amino acids. Germline V gene lookup returns CDR1 SGHNT and CDR2 YENEEA. V lost 5 bases and J lost 2, with 14 bases in between. The CDR3 DNA follows: TGTGCCAGCAGCCCCCCTGGAGGGTACACAGATACGCAGTATTTT. Translating gives CASSPPGGYTDTQYF.

CDR3 loop: CASSRDRGSETQYF. Here the CDR3 DNA reads TGTGCCAGCAGCCGGGACAGGGGCTCAGAGACCCAGTACTTC. The chain couples TRBV28 to TRBJ2-5, with TRBD1 matching over 10 bases. The CDR3 sequence is 14 residues long. Germline CDR1 reads MDHEN; CDR2 reads SYDVKM. V gave up 6 bases and J gave up 4 bases; unmatched junction bases: 5. The full variable domain, its missing parts supplied by reference TRBV28 and TRBJ2-5, is DVKVTQSSRYLVKRTGEKVFLECVQDMDHENMFWYRQDPGLGLRLIYFSYDVKMKEKGDIPEGYSVSREKKERFSLILESASTNQTSMYLCASSRDRGSETQYFGPGTRLLVL.

V is TRBV9 and J is TRBJ2-3; D perhaps matches TRBD1 (6 bases). The CDR3 covers 13 residues. Germline V CDR1 and CDR2: SGDLS, YYNGEE. Trimming took 0 bases from V and 6 from J, leaving 8 bases between them. CDR3 nucleotide sequence: TGTGCCAGCAGCGTAGAGGGGGTGGATACGCAGTATTTT. It translates to CASSVEGVDTQYF. The variable domain in full, completed from reference TRBV9 and TRBJ2-3, reads DSGVTQTPKHLITATGQRVTLRCSPRSGDLSVYWYQQSLDQGLQFLIQYYNGEERAKGNILERFSAQQFPDLHSELNLSSLELGDSALYFCASSVEGVDTQYFGPGTRLTVL.

The V and J genes are TRBV11-2 and TRBJ2-7; D might be TRBD1 (6 bases). The CDR3 extends over 13 amino acids. Trimming cost V 2 bases and J 6 bases, with 11 bases left between them. In germline, CDR1 is SGHAT, CDR2 FQNNGV. DNA for the CDR3: TGTGCCAGCAGCTTAATCTTGGGGGCCGAGCAGTACTTC. Translation gives CASSLILGAEQYF.

CDR3 in amino acids: CASSPGSSGNTIYF. As DNA, the CDR3 is TGTGCCAGCAGCCCGGGGAGCTCTGGAAACACCATATATTTT. This chain joins TRBV5-6 and TRBJ1-3; D is undetermined. The CDR3 consists of 14 residues. Trimming took off 4 bases at V and 0 bases at J, with 8 bases between the two ends. In germline, CDR1 is SGHDT, CDR2 YYEEEE.

The CDR3 here is CASSLRQDDTDTQYF. CDR3 coding DNA: TGTGCCAGCAGCCTAAGACAGGATGACACAGATACGCAGTATTTT. The J gene is TRBJ2-3, the V gene TRBV13; tentatively, D is TRBD1 (6 bases). V dropped 5 bases and J dropped 2 bases, with 14 bases sitting between them. This CDR3 is built from 15 residues. Per the germline V gene, CDR1 is PRHDT and CDR2 is FYEKMQ (reference sequence).

The rearrangement joins TRBV5-4 to TRBJ2-3; 8 nucleotides align to TRBD2. In germline, CDR1 is SGHNT, CDR2 YYREEE (reference sequence). This CDR3 is built from 17 residues. With V trimmed by 0 bases and J by 0 bases, 6 bases remained unmatched. Here the CDR3 DNA reads TGTGCCAGCAGCTTGGATCGCACTAGCGGAAGCACAGATACGCAGTATTTT. Translated: CASSLDRTSGSTDTQYF.